This TCR beta chain comes out of a study of CD8+ T cells in alopecia areata (dated by TCRdb to about 2018). As for the study more broadly: The treated patients, all with moderate-to-severe alopecia areata, were enrolled in an open-label pilot trial of oral tofacitinib given at 5 to 10 mg twice daily. Scalp tissue and sorted CD4+ and CD8+ peripheral blood T cells from patchy and totalis/universalis alopecia areata patients and from healthy controls were covered by human TCRbeta sequencing. Scalp clonality was compared across normal scalp (n=4), patchy alopecia areata scalp (n=8), and alopecia totalis/universalis scalp (n=8). RNA was extracted with the PAXgene miRNA kit for fixed scalp, the miRNeasy kit for PBMCs, and the RNeasy kit for mouse skin. Patients on tofacitinib were biopsied at baseline and after 4 and 24 weeks of treatment, and several of the patients also had a later scalp biopsy. Amplification of TCRbeta CDR3 regions was done by immunoSEQ multiplex PCR using 35 Vbeta forward primers and 13 Jbeta reverse primers. Tofacitinib was given for 6 to 18 months, followed by 6 months of follow-up off drug to assess delayed response and recurrence. High-throughput TCRbeta sequencing was used to examine T cell clonal expansion in alopecia areata in both the C3H/HeJ mouse model and human patients. The SALT score, which quantifies the percentage of affected scalp surface area, was used to measure disease severity in treated patients. What the research found in general, with its limitations: Shared TCR sequences between patients were less evident than in mice, which may be partly attributable to HLA diversity in the patient population. Scalp TCR repertoire analysis is complicated because resident alphabeta T cells in normal human skin are also sequenced, whereas mouse skin is dominated by gammadelta T cells. With tofacitinib, both scalp clonality and the number of expanded CD8+ clones among the top 100 scalp clones went down significantly. Lesional scalp, especially in alopecia totalis/universalis, showed higher clonality and more expanded CD8+ clones than normal scalp, suggesting antigenic drive. During tofacitinib treatment, many expanded lesional clones stuck around in both scalp and blood, and this persistence may partly explain why relapse happens after treatment is stopped. Because the treated cohort was small and included a single nonresponder, larger studies are needed to assess links between baseline CD8+ expansion and response.

Library preparation employed the immunoSEQ multiplex PCR assay. For TCR sequencing, RNA was extracted from every sample and reverse transcribed into cDNA to serve as template. First-strand cDNA was synthesized with SuperScript III using a 2:1 mix of oligo-dT and random hexamers. A synthetic immune receptor repertoire was used to assess amplification bias, and residual bias was removed computationally. On the study's bioinformatics: After raw reads were preprocessed to remove errors, the CDR3 was defined following IMGT conventions as running from the conserved cysteine to phenylalanine. Clonality was computed by normalizing Shannon entropy by log2 of the number of productive unique TCRs and subtracting the result from 1. Whether each scalp clone was CD4 or CD8 was inferred by checking scalp TCRbeta sequences against the CD4 and CD8 repertoires from sorted blood. Drawn from immuneACCESS, this table holds only the in-frame rearrangements with V and J called that TCRdb kept. Clones are partly lost; checked studies trace under half to an unresolved V gene and leave the rest unexplained. For V, J and clone size, that table is used; D and trimming come from the DNA. The sample data list 93,000 or so clones, and 65% to 90% of these were observed just once. Together, the top ten hold around 10% of the sample.

This specimen's treatment or condition label, interpreted: oral pan-JAK inhibitor, 5-10 mg twice daily. Peripheral blood and lesional scalp punch biopsies were obtained from patients with alopecia areata. PBMCs were isolated by density centrifugation and stained for CD3, CD4 and CD8, after which CD4+ and CD8+ T cells were sorted on a FACSAria. The germline V gene encodes CDR1 MNHEY and CDR2 SVGAGI. V is clipped by 4 bases and J by 4 bases, and the sequence between their germline boundaries is 11 bases long. CDR3 length: 15 amino acids, cysteine to phenylalanine. The kept DNA is CDR3 alone, 45 bases in frame from the first base. A note on this clone: Its antigen has not been determined. The sample holds no much larger clone one base away, and base qualities are not on file.

The rearranged chain carries TRBV6-5 and TRBJ2-6, with the D gene uncertain. The input for sequencing was CD8+ T cells sorted from blood, taken at approximately week 30, from a patient treated with tofacitinib. This clonotype originated in a human donor with alopecia areata. The CDR3: CASSSQGSGANVLTF. The nucleotide sequence is TGTGCCAGCAGTTCCCAAGGTTCCGGGGCCAACGTCCTGACTTTC.